This record looks at one T cell receptor beta chain sequence and its context. It has no known antigen specificity. Base qualities are not provided; no much larger clone lies one nucleotide away. The study excluded patients with uncontrolled infections, other autoimmune diseases, pregnancy or lactation. Diagnoses were based on clinical symptoms, serum thyroxine and TRAb, thyroid ultrasound and orbital computed tomography. Total RNA was extracted with Trizol reagent, and quality was checked on an Agilent 2100 Bioanalyzer. The data were obtained in a study of T cells in Graves' hyperthyroidism and ophthalmopathy (dated by TCRdb to about 2019). Notes on the research overall: TCR V-J signatures able to tell the groups apart were searched for in a discovery cohort of 90 to 100 patients, of whom over 40 had Graves' ophthalmopathy and around 57 had stable Graves' hyperthyroidism. Whether ophthalmopathy could be predicted prospectively was tested in an independent validation cohort made up of under 20 hyperthyroidism patients plus 17 patients who later progressed to ophthalmopathy. For training and testing, the 80 to 100 patients in the discovery cohort were randomly divided in a 7:3 ratio. In addition, the study compared T-cell repertoires in thyroid tissue and in blood from six Graves' hyperthyroidism patients. After blood sampling, hyperthyroidism patients were treated with methimazole at a starting dose of 30 mg daily, and ophthalmopathy patients were treated with high-dose intravenous methylprednisolone. According to the paper, TCR Vbeta CDR3 sequencing was carried out on roughly 130 peripheral blood samples, which came from approximately 43 ophthalmopathy, under 80 hyperthyroidism and roughly 17 progressor patients.

Amplification of TCR beta CDR3 regions was carried out from RNA transcripts. A first-round RT-PCR of the TCR CDR3 used the HTBI primer set with the Qiagen OneStep RT-PCR kit. A second multiplex PCR round built the libraries, followed by size selection and purification. Paired-end sequencing of the libraries was performed with 100 bp reads on an Illumina HiSeq2000. As for the original processing: SOAPnuke was used to process the raw data, removing reads that contained adapters or uncalled bases, had a mean Phred below 15, or lacked an exact match to the constant primer or identifier. High-quality paired reads were merged using COPE v1.2.5, and each unique nucleotide sequence was defined as a clonotype. Clonotypes were aligned to IMGT TRBV, TRBD and TRBJ reference segments using MiTCR v1.1. Only V-J combinations with frequency above 0.0001, covering about 99% of repertoires, were analysed. A TCS score was defined as the ratio of F50 (clonal expansion) to E x V (chaos), with BLOSUM62-based TCRdist applied between CDR3 peptides within each V-J. Welch's t-statistics and random forest reduced 500 to 550 V-J features to some 14, which were used in a naive Bayes classifier (R e1071). The similarity between thyroid and blood repertoires was quantified using the Morisita-Horn index. TCRdb trimmed public reads at Q25 via fastp, called clones via MiXCR and kept in-frame beta chains. Merged by CDR3 protein, the rows form single entries marked with the most common genes and DNA. TCRdb's processing, not the study's, gives the V and J calls here. This sample has roughly 570,000 distinct CDR3 sequences in its table, and approximately 44% of those were observed once. The ten largest clones represent under 20% of the sample.

The investigation overall reported the following: Sample size was not statistically predetermined, and investigators were not blinded to group allocation. During validation, the model predicted progression to ophthalmopathy a median of approximately 6.5 months ahead of onset, with roughly 65% sensitivity and 72.22% specificity. Most expanded thyroid clonotypes (frequency above 0.001) were also detected in blood, a finding suggesting that blood repertoires may reflect thyroid immune responses. A model built on a 13 V-J signature distinguished ophthalmopathy from stable hyperthyroidism, reaching around 87% sensitivity and under 84% specificity in cross-validation and 80%/75% in testing.

The TCR was taken from an adult woman with Graves' disease, either hyperthyroidism or ophthalmopathy (not recorded which). Sequences were obtained from peripheral blood or thyroid tissue (not recorded which).

The CDR3 region has the sequence CATSILDSRSYEQYF. The base sequence is TGTGCCACCAGCATTCTTGACAGTCGATCCTACGAGCAGTACTTC. The rearrangement joined TRBV15 to TRBJ2-7; TRBD1 is a weak D gene call, 5 bases matching. CDR1 and CDR2 (LNHNV, YYDKDF) derive from the germline V gene (reference sequence). The CDR3 runs 15 amino acids, cysteine and phenylalanine included. The only DNA kept is the CDR3, 45 bases in frame from the first base. V lost 4 bases and J lost 1 base; the stretch between them is 14 bases long.